This T cell receptor (beta chain) was documented in a study of blood T cell repertoires in COVID-19. Study in general: Nucleic acid was either cDNA or gDNA, and it came from T cells, B-cell-depleted T cells, or PBMCs.

Data came from immunoSEQ multiplex PCR; TCRdb stores just in-frame clones and leaves some out. The table lists roughly 89,000 clones, about 80% of them singletons, with 10% in the top ten. Sample: peripheral blood. This receptor was obtained from a woman in her sixties or seventies with acute or convalescent COVID-19.

CDR3 protein: CASSLTLYEQYF. DNA of the CDR3: TGTGCCAGCAGCCTCACTTTGTACGAGCAGTACTTC. This chain connects TRBV7-8 to TRBJ2-7, with D uncertain. V lost 5 bases, J lost 4 bases, and 9 bases lay in between. The CDR3 is made up of 12 amino acids. CDR1 and CDR2 from the germline V gene are SGHVS and FQNEAQ.